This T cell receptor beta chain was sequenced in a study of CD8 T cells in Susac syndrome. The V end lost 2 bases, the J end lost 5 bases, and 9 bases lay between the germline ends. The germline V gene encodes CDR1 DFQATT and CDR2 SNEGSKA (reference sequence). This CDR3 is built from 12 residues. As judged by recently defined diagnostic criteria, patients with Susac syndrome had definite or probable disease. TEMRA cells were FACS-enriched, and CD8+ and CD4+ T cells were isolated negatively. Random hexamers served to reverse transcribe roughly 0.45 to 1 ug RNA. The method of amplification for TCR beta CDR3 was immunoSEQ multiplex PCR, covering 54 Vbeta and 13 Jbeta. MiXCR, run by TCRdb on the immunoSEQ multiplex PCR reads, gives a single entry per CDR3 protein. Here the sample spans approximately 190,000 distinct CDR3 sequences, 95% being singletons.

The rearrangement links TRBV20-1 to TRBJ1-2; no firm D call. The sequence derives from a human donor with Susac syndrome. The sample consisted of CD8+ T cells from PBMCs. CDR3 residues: CSARSLAYGYTF. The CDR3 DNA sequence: TGCAGTGCTAGATCTCTGGCTTATGGCTACACCTTC.